The 21 T cell receptor beta chains below come from one sample, sequenced in a study of beta chain features in type 1 diabetes. Study-wide findings and caveats: Patients with Type 1 diabetes showed moderately but significantly shorter TCRB CDR3s in all four CD4+ subsets.

As every portion of the isolated RNA was reverse transcribed, the sequencing read expressed TCRB transcripts. Profiling relied on immunoSEQ multiplex PCR, and the TCRdb table lists in-frame clones only, not all of them. This table has 680,000 or so clones, around an eighth appearing once. Their antigen targets remain unknown. Sample: naive CD4+ T cells from blood. These receptors were taken from a young man with type 1 diabetes.

This clone turned up a few times. The CDR3 region is CASTTGGQGYGYTF. In DNA form, the CDR3 reads TGTGCCAGCACCACGGGGGGACAGGGCTATGGCTACACCTTC. This chain uses TRBV28 with TRBJ1-2; 9 nucleotides line up with TRBD1. Germline assignment: CDR1 MDHEN and CDR2 SYDVKM. This CDR3 contains 14 residues. Trimming at V came to 7 bases and at J to 4 bases, leaving 7 bases not matched to a gene.

The chain couples TRBV29-1 to TRBJ1-5, with D perhaps matching TRBD1 (5 bases). This CDR3 contains 15 residues. Germline V gene lookup returns CDR1 SQVTM and CDR2 ANQGSEA. Trimming took off 4 bases at V and 6 bases at J, with 19 bases between the two ends. CDR3 DNA: TGCAGCGTTGCTTTGGACACTTTCGGCAGTCAGCCCCAGCATTTT. Its translation: CSVALDTFGSQPQHF.

This chain joins TRBV7-9 and TRBJ2-1; D is ambiguous. The V end was cut by 5 bases, the J end by 8 bases, with 10 bases between. The germline CDR1 and CDR2 sequences are SEHNR and FQNEAQ (reference sequence). CDR3 length: 12 residues. The CDR3 spells CASSPKVYEQFF. Written as DNA, the CDR3 is TGTGCCAGCAGCCCCAAAGTCTATGAGCAGTTCTTC.

About this clone: Other DNA sequences in this specimen translate into the identical CDR3. The chain couples TRBV11-1 to TRBJ1-1; D may be TRBD1 (6 bases). The CDR3 length is 15 residues. V was clipped by 4 bases and J by 1 base, with 13 bases between them. Looked up from germline, CDR1 is SGHAT and CDR2 is FQDESV (reference sequence). CDR3 sequence reads: CASSSPLQGNTEAFF. Here the CDR3 DNA reads TGTGCCAGCAGCTCGCCATTACAGGGGAACACTGAAGCTTTCTTT.

This clone has more than one count but fewer than ten. The chain carries TRBV9 and TRBJ1-5, with D possibly TRBD1 on 5 matching bases. Between the trimmed V and J ends, which lost 0 bases and 7 bases, there was a span of 17 bases. CDR1 is SGDLS, CDR2 YYNGEE, per germline. The CDR3 consists of 16 residues. This CDR3 is CASSVGSGTGYQPQHF. For the CDR3, the DNA is TGTGCCAGCAGCGTAGGTTCAGGGACGGGGTACCAGCCCCAGCATTTT.

This chain joins TRBV28 and TRBJ1-1; D remains unclear. V was trimmed by 10 bases and J by 5 bases, leaving 20 bases between them. CDR1 MDHEN and CDR2 SYDVKM come from the germline V gene. This CDR3 is built from 14 residues. In DNA, the CDR3 is TGTGCCACGATTAGGAGAATTCCCGGGACTGAAGCTTTCTTT. Translating gives CATIRRIPGTEAFF.

This clone was counted a few times. Other DNA sequences in the sample encode the same CDR3. The rearrangement joins TRBV5-1 to TRBJ2-5; 8 nucleotides align to TRBD1. Germline CDR1 SGHRS, CDR2 YFSETQ. The CDR3 is 14 residues long. After removal of 4 bases from V and 2 bases from J, the junction contained 4 bases not matched to a gene. In DNA, the CDR3 is TGCGCCAGCAGCCCGGGGACAGGACAAGAGACCCAGTACTTC. Protein product: CASSPGTGQETQYF.

This clone was seen only a few times. J is TRBJ2-7 and V is TRBV6-5; D may be TRBD1 (6 bases). This CDR3 is built from 15 residues. Trimming cost V 2 bases and J 5 bases, with 16 bases left between them. Per the germline V gene, CDR1 is MNHEY and CDR2 is SVGAGI. CDR3 nucleotides: TGTGCCAGCAGTTACGGGACACCCCAATGGGACGAGCAGTACTTC. Protein sequence: CASSYGTPQWDEQYF.

This clone was observed a few times. V and J are TRBV13 and TRBJ1-1, with D tentatively TRBD1 (6 bases). The CDR3 length is 13 residues. V lost 3 bases and J lost 7, with 12 bases in between. Germline V gives CDR1 PRHDT, CDR2 FYEKMQ (reference sequence). The CDR3 here is CASSFTGFSEAFF. The CDR3 DNA reads TGTGCCAGCAGCTTTACAGGGTTTAGTGAAGCTTTCTTT.

The table lists this clone with a few counts. The chain joins TRBV29-1 to TRBJ2-5; the D is unclear. With 5 bases removed from V and 5 bases from J, the gap between germline ends came to 9 bases. The CDR3 sequence is 11 residues long. Per germline, CDR1 SQVTM and CDR2 ANQGSEA. CDR3 amino acids: CSVLAVETQYF. The CDR3 nucleotides read TGCAGCGTTTTGGCAGTCGAGACCCAGTACTTC.

The chain carries TRBV5-1 and TRBJ2-7; D remains ambiguous. Trimming removed 2 bases from V and 2 bases from J, with 8 bases in between. This CDR3 has 13 residues. Per germline, CDR1 SGHRS and CDR2 YFSETQ. The CDR3 loop is CASSFGETYEQYF. As DNA, the CDR3 is TGCGCCAGCAGCTTTGGGGAAACCTACGAGCAGTACTTC.

This clone was seen a few times. The chain combines TRBV6-1 with TRBJ2-1, with D perhaps matching TRBD2 (5 bases). CDR3 size: 14 residues. Germline V CDR1 and CDR2: MNHNS, SASEGT. V was trimmed by 6 bases and J by 6 bases, leaving 15 bases between them. The CDR3 DNA reads as TGTGCCAGCAGCCTGCCGCGGGCCTCCAATGAGCAGTTCTTC. It codes for CASSLPRASNEQFF.

The CDR3 region is CASSATGFYGYTF. DNA for the CDR3: TGTGCCAGTAGTGCCACAGGGTTCTATGGCTACACCTTC. The genes are TRBV19 and TRBJ1-2; TRBD1 might be the D (6 bases). Germline-derived CDR1 and CDR2 are LNHDA and SQIVND (reference sequence). The length of the CDR3 is 13 residues. V lost 5 bases and J lost 4, with 11 bases in between.

The chain combines TRBV7-9 with TRBJ2-5; D is uncertain. V was shortened by 8 bases and J by 1 base, with 14 bases between the two germline ends. The CDR3 spans 14 residues. The germline gives CDR1 SEHNR, CDR2 FQNEAQ (reference sequence). The CDR3 DNA reads as TGTGCCAGCCACCGACTCAACCCCCAAGAGACCCAGTACTTC. Translated, it gives CASHRLNPQETQYF.

V and J are TRBV30 and TRBJ2-4; 9 nucleotides agree with TRBD2. With V trimmed by 0 bases and J by 2 bases, 11 bases remained unmatched. Germline V gene data show CDR1 as GTSNPN and CDR2 as SVGIG (reference sequence). This CDR3 contains 18 residues. CDR3 amino acids: CAWSVSKGSGGSKNIQYF. The DNA of the CDR3 is TGTGCCTGGAGTGTATCGAAGGGTAGCGGGGGTTCCAAAAACATTCAGTACTTC.

This clone was seen only a few times. The V and J genes are TRBV30 and TRBJ2-6, with 8 bases aligning to TRBD1. Unmatched junction bases numbered 11, after V lost 4 bases and J lost 3 bases. CDR1 GTSNPN and CDR2 SVGIG come from the germline V gene (reference sequence). There are 17 residues in the CDR3. The chain's CDR3 is CAWTPRTGFIGANVLTF. CDR3 sequence (DNA): TGTGCCTGGACCCCAAGGACAGGGTTCATTGGGGCCAACGTCCTGACTTTC.

The chain joins TRBV28 to TRBJ1-5, with 9 bases fitting TRBD1. The length of the CDR3 is 15 residues. V was clipped by 8 bases and J by 4 bases; unmatched bases: 9. Germline CDR1 MDHEN, CDR2 SYDVKM. The CDR3 DNA reads TGTGCCAGCTACCCGGGTGGGACAGGGAATCAGCCCCAGCATTTT. It codes for CASYPGGTGNQPQHF.

In its sample, this clone was seen a few times. This same CDR3 is encoded by further DNA sequences in the sample. This chain joins TRBV10-3 and TRBJ2-5; D ambiguous. Germline V gives CDR1 ENHRY, CDR2 SYGVKD. The CDR3 length is 12 residues. V shed 2 bases and J shed 4 bases, with 5 bases lying between them. CDR3 DNA: TGTGCCATCAGTGAGGGCGCAGAGACCCAGTACTTC. As protein: CAISEGAETQYF.

This CDR3 is CASSQDEGQEGDTQYF. The CDR3 DNA is TGTGCCAGCAGCCAAGATGAGGGCCAGGAAGGGGATACGCAGTATTTT. This chain links TRBV4-2 with TRBJ2-3; TRBD2 might be the D (5 bases). Per germline, CDR1 LGHNA and CDR2 YNFKEQ. The germline V and J ends were trimmed by 0 bases and 6 bases, with 16 bases remaining between them. The length of the CDR3 is 16 residues.

This clone was observed a few times. The V call is TRBV30, the J call TRBJ2-1, with D perhaps TRBD2 (6 bases). This CDR3 has 13 amino acids. Germline loops: CDR1 GTSNPN, CDR2 SVGIG (reference sequence). Trimming pared 4 bases from V and 7 bases from J, leaving 14 bases between. The CDR3 region is CAWNGGEGNEQFF. For the CDR3, the DNA is TGTGCCTGGAATGGCGGGGAAGGGAATGAGCAGTTCTTC.

The rearrangement joins TRBV7-9 to TRBJ2-2; D unresolved. Germline CDR1 and CDR2: SEHNR and FQNEAQ (reference sequence). Deletions cut 5 bases from V and 2 bases from J, with 6 bases between. The CDR3 consists of 13 residues. Written as DNA, the CDR3 is TGTGCCAGCAGCCAGAGAAACACCGGGGAGCTGTTTTTT. This gives the protein CASSQRNTGELFF.